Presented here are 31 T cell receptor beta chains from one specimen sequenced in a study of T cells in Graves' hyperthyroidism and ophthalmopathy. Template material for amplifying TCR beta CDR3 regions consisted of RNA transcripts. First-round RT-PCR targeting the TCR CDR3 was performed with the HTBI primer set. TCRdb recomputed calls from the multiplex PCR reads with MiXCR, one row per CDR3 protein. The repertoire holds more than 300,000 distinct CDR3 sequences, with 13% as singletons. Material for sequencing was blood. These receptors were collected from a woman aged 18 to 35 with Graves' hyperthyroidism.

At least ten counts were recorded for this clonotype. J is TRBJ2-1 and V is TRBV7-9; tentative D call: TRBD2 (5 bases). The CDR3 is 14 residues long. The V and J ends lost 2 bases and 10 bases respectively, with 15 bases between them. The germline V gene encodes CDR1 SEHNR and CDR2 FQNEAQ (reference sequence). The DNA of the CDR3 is TGTGCCAGCAGCTTACTTCCTGGACTTCCGGAGCAGTTCTTC. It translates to CASSLLPGLPEQFF.

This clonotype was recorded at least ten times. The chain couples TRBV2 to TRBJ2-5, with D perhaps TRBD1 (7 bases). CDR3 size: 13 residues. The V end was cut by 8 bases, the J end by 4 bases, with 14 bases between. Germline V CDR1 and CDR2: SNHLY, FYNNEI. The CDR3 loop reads CASGRQGGETQYF. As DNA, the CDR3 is TGTGCCAGCGGGAGACAGGGAGGAGAGACCCAGTACTTC.

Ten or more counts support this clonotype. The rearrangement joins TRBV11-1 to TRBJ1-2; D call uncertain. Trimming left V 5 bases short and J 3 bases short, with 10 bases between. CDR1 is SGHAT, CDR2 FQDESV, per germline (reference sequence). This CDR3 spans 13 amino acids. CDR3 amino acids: CASSDGYDYGYTF. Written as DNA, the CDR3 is TGTGCCAGCAGCGACGGGTACGACTATGGCTACACCTTC.

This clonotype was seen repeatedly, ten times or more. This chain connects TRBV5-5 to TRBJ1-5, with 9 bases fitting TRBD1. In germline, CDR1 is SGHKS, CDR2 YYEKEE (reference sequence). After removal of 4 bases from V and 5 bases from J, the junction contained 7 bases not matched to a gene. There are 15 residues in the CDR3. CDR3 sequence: CASSSTGTGHQPQHF. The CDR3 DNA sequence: TGTGCCAGCAGCAGTACCGGGACAGGGCATCAGCCCCAGCATTTT. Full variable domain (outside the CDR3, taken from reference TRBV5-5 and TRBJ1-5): DAGVTQSPTHLIKTRGQQVTLRCSPISGHKSVSWYQQVLGQGPQFIFQYYEKEERGRGNFPDRFSARQFPNYSSELNVNALLLGDSALYLCASSSTGTGHQPQHFGDGTRLSIL.

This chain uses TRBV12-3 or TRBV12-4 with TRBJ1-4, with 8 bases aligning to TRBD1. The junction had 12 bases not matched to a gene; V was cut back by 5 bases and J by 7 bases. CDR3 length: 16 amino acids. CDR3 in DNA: TGTGCCAGCAGTCCCGAAACAGGGGGACACGCTGAAAAACTGTTTTTT. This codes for CASSPETGGHAEKLFF.

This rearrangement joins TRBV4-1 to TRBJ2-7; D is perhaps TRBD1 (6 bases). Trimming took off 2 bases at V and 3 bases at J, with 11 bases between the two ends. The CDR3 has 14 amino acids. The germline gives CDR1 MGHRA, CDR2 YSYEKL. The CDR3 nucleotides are TGCGCCAGCAGCCAAACACAGGGAGACTACGAGCAGTACTTC. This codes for CASSQTQGDYEQYF.

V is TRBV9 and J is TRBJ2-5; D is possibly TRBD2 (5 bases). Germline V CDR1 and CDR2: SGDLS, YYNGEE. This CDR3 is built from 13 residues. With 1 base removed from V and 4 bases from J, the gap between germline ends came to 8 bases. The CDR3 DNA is TGTGCCAGCAGCGTACGGGGTGGAGAGACCCAGTACTTC. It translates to CASSVRGGETQYF.

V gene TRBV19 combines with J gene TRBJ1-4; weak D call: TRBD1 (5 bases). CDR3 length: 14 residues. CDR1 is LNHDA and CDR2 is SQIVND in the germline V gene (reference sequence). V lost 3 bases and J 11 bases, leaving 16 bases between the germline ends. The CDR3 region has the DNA TGTGCCAGTAGTATTTACGAGGGGTATGGGAAACTGTTTTTT. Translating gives CASSIYEGYGKLFF.

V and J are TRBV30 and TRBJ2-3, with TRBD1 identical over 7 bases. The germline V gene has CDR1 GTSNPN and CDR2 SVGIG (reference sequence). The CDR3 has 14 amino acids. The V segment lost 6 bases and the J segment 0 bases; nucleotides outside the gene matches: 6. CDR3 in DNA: TGTGCCTGCTCTTGGGGACAGAGCACAGATACGCAGTATTTT. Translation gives CACSWGQSTDTQYF.

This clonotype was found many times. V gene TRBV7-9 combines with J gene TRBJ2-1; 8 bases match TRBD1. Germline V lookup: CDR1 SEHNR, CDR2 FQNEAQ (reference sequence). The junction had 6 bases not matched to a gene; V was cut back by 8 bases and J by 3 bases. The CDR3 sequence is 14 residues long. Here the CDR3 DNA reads TGTGCCAGCTACTCGGGACAGGACTACAATGAGCAGTTCTTC. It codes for CASYSGQDYNEQFF.

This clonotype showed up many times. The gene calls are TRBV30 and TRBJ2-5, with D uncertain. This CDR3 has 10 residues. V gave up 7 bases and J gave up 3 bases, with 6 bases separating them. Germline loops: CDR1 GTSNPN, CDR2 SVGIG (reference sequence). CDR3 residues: CAFSEETQYF. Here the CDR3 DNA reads TGTGCCTTCTCAGAAGAGACCCAGTACTTC.

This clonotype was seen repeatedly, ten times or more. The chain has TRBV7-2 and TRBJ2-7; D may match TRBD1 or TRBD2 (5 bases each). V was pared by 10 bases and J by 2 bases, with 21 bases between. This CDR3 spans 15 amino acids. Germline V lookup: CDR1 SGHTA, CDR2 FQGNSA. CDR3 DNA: TGTGCCACCGCCTCCACCGGGACCTCGACCTACGAGCAGTACTTC. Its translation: CATASTGTSTYEQYF.

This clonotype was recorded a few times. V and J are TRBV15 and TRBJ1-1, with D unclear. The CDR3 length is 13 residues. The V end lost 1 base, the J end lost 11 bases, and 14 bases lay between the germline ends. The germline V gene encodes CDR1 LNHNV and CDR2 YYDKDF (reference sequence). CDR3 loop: CATSRAPGMAAFF. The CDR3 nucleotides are TGTGCCACCAGCAGAGCTCCGGGGATGGCGGCTTTCTTT.

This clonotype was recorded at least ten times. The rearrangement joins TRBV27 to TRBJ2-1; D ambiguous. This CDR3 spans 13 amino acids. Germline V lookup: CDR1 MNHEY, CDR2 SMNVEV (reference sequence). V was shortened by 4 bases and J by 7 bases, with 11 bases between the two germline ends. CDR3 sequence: CASSSPLANEQFF. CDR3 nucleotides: TGTGCCAGCAGTTCCCCTCTTGCGAATGAGCAGTTCTTC.

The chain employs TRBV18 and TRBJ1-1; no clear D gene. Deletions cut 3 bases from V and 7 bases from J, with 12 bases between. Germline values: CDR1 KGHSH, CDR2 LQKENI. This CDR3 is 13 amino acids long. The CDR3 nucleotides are TGTGCCAGCTCACCCCAATCAAGGGTTGAAGCTTTCTTT. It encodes CASSPQSRVEAFF.

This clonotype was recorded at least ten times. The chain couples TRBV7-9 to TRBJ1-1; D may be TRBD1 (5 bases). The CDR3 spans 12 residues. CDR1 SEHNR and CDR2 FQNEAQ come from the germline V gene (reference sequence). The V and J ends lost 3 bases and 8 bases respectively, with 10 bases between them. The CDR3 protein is CASSLGPTEAFF. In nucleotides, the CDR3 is TGTGCCAGCAGCTTGGGGCCGACCGAAGCTTTCTTT.

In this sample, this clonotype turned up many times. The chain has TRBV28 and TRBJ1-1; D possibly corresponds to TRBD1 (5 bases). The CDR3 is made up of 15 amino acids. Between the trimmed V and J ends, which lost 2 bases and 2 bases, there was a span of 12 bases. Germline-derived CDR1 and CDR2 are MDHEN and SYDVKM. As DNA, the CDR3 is TGTGCCAGCAGTTTAGGGTCGGGGGTAAACACTGAAGCTTTCTTT. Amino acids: CASSLGSGVNTEAFF.

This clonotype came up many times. The DNA for the CDR3 is TGTGCCAGCAGTCTGGGGGCGGGGGACACTGAAGCTTTCTTT. This codes for CASSLGAGDTEAFF. The chain joins TRBV12-3 or TRBV12-4 to TRBJ1-1, with a possible D match to TRBD1 (6 bases). The CDR3 totals 14 residues. With 5 bases removed from V and 3 bases from J, the gap between germline ends came to 13 bases.

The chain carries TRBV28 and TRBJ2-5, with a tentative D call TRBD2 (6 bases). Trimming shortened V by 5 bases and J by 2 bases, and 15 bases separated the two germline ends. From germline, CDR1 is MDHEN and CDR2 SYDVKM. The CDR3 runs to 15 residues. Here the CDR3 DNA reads TGTGCCAGCAGTCCCCCTTTTGGAGGGCAAGAGACCCAGTACTTC. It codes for CASSPPFGGQETQYF.

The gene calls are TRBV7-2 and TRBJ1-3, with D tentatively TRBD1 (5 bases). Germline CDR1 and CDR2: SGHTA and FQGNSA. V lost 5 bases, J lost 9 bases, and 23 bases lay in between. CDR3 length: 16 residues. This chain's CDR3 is CASSPSGTVSGGTIYF. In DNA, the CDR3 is TGTGCCAGCAGCCCGTCCGGGACGGTCTCTGGAGGCACCATATATTTT.

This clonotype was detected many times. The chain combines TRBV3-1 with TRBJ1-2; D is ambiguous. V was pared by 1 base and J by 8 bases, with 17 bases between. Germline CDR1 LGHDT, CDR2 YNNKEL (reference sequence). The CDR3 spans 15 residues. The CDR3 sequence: CASSQATSTRLGYTF. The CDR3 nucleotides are TGTGCCAGCAGCCAAGCGACTTCCACCCGGTTGGGCTACACCTTC. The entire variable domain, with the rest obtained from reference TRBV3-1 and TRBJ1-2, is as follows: DTAVSQTPKYLVTQMGNDKSIKCEQNLGHDTMYWYKQDSKKFLKIMFSYNNKELIINETVPNRFSPKSPDKAHLNLHINSLELGDSAVYFCASSQATSTRLGYTFGSGTRLTVV.

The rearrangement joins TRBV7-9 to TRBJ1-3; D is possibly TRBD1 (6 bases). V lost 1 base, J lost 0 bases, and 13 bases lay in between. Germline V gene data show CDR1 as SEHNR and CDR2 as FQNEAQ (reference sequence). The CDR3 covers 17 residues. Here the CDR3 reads CASSLGQAAISGNTIYF. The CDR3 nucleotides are TGTGCCAGCAGCTTAGGACAGGCAGCTATCTCTGGAAACACCATATATTTT.

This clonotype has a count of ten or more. This CDR3 is CSARGDRGHYYGYTF. CDR3 bases: TGCAGTGCTAGAGGCGACCGGGGACACTACTATGGCTACACCTTC. V and J are TRBV20-1 and TRBJ1-2; a weak D match, TRBD1 (6 bases). The CDR3 is made up of 15 amino acids. The germline CDR1 and CDR2 sequences are DFQATT and SNEGSKA (reference sequence). The V end was cut by 1 base, the J end by 3 bases, with 15 bases between.

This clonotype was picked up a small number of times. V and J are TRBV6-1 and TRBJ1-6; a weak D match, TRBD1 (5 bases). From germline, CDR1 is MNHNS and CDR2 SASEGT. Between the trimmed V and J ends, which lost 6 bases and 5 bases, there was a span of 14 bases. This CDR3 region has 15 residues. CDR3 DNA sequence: TGTGCCAGCAGGACATTTGGGGCAAATAATTCACCCCTCCACTTT. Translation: CASRTFGANNSPLHF.

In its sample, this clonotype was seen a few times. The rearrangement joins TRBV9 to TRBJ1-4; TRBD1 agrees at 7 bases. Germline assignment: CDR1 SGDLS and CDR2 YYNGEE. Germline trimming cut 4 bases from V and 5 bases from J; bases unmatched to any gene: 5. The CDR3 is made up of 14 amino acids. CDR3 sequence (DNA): TGTGCCAGCAGCACCGGACAGGCGAATGAAAAACTGTTTTTT. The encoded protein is CASSTGQANEKLFF.

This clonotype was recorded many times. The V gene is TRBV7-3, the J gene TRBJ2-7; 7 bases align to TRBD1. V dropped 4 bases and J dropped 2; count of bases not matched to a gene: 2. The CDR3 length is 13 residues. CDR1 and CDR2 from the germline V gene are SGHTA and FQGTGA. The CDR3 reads CASSWGTAYEQYF. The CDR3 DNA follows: TGTGCCAGCAGCTGGGGGACAGCCTACGAGCAGTACTTC.

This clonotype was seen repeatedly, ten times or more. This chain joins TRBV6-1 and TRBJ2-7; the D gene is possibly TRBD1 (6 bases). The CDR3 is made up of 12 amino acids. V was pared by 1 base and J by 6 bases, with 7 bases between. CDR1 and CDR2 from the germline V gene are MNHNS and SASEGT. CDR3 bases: TGTGCCAGCAGTGAAGTAGGGGGCGAGCAGTACTTC. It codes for CASSEVGGEQYF.

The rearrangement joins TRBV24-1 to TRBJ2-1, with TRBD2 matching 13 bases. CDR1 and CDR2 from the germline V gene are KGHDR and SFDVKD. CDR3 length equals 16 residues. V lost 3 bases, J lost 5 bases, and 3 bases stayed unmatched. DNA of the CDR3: TGTGCCACCAGTGATCCGGGACTAGCGGGGAACAATGAGCAGTTCTTC. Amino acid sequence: CATSDPGLAGNNEQFF.

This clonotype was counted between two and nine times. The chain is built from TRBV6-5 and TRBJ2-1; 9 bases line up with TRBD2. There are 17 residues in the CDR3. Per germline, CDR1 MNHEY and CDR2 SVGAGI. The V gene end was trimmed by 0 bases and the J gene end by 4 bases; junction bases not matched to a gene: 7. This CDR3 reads CASSYSGAGGLYNEQFF. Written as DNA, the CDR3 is TGTGCCAGCAGTTACTCGGGAGCGGGGGGTTTATACAATGAGCAGTTCTTC.

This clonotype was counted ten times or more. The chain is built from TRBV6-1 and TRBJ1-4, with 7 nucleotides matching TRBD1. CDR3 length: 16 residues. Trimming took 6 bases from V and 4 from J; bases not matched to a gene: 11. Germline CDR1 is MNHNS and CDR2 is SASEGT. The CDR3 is CASSPINRGRNEKLFF. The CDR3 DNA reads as TGTGCCAGCAGCCCCATCAACAGGGGACGTAATGAAAAACTGTTTTTT.

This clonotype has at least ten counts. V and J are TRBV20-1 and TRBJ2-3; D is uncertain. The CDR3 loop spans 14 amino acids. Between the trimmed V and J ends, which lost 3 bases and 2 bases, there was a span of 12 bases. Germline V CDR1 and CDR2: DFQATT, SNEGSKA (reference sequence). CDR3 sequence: CSARSPMDTDTQYF. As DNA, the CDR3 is TGCAGTGCTAGGAGCCCTATGGACACAGATACGCAGTATTTT.